This TCR beta chain was observed in a study of blood T cells in healthy people across ages. Whole-study results and caveats: The study regarded diversity estimates from one million T cells as underestimates.

Total RNA amounts of at least 5 micrograms were extracted per sample. Then a second PCR, running about 6 to 12 cycles, was carried out with a sample-barcoded 5' primer and a J-beta primer mix. Every cDNA molecule bore a tag from a template-switch adaptor containing 12 random nucleotides. TCRdb re-called the 5' RACE reads through MiXCR, storing one row per CDR3 protein. The sample has under 2,000,000 distinct CDR3 sequences; around 48% are singletons. Germline V gene lookup returns CDR1 SGHRS and CDR2 YFSETQ. V was cut by 7 bases and J by 4 bases, with 5 bases left in between. The CDR3 has 10 amino acids. About this clonotype itself: Antigen specificity is unknown.

This clonotype was obtained from a woman aged 40 to 49 in good health. The sequenced material came from blood. The J gene is TRBJ1-2, the V gene TRBV5-1, with unresolved D. CDR3 nucleotide sequence: TGCGCCAGCCCGTCCTATGGCTACACCTTC. Translation gives CASPSYGYTF.